Listed here are 2 T cell receptor beta chains from one sample, sequenced in a study of blood T cell repertoires in COVID-19. Sequencing was performed with immunoSEQ multiplex PCR; in TCRdb, only in-frame clones are kept and a portion is missing. The data show roughly 120,000 clones, 90% to 95% seen once. The sample taken for sequencing was peripheral blood. All receptors derive from a man aged 50-59 years with COVID-19, enrolled during active disease.

The chain carries TRBV19 and TRBJ2-7, with D tentatively TRBD1 (6 bases). Germline lookup yields CDR1 LNHDA and CDR2 SQIVND (reference sequence). V was trimmed by 1 base and J by 3 bases, leaving 10 bases between them. The CDR3 has 14 amino acids. The CDR3 nucleotides read TGTGCCAGTAGTATAGCGGGACAATACTACGAGCAGTACTTC. This translates into CASSIAGQYYEQYF.

The chain recombines TRBV10-3 with TRBJ1-4; 7 bases agree with TRBD1. Trimming took 3 bases from V and 5 from J; bases not matched to a gene: 9. Germline lookup yields CDR1 ENHRY and CDR2 SYGVKD. This CDR3 has 16 residues. The CDR3 spells CAISDAPGQRNEKLFF. The DNA of the CDR3 is TGTGCCATCAGTGACGCACCGGGACAGCGGAATGAAAAACTGTTTTTT.